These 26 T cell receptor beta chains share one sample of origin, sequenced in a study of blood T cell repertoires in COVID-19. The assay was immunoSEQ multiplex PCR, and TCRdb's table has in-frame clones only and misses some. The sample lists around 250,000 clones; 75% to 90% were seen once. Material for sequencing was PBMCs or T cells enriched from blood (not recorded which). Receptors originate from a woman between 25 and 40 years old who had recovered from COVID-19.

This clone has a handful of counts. This chain's CDR3 is CASSQGQISGNTIYF. CDR3 coding DNA: TGCGCCAGCAGCCAAGGGCAGATCTCTGGAAACACCATATATTTT. The rearrangement links TRBV4-3 to TRBJ1-3; D gene uncertain. CDR1 and CDR2 from the germline V gene are LGHNA and YSLEER. This CDR3 has 15 amino acids. Trimming shortened V by 1 base and J by 0 bases, and 7 bases separated the two germline ends.

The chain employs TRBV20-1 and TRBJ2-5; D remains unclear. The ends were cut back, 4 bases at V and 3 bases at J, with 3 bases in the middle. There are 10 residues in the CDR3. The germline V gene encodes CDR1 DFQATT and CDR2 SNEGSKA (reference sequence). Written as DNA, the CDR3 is TGCAGTGCTATTAAAGAGACCCAGTACTTC. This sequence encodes CSAIKETQYF.

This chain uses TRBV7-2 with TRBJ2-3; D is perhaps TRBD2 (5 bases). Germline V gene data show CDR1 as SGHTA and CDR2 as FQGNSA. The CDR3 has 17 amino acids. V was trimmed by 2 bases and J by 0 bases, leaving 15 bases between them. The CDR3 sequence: CASSLFTRRLSTDTQYF. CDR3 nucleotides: TGTGCCAGCAGCTTATTTACTAGGAGGCTTAGCACAGATACGCAGTATTTT. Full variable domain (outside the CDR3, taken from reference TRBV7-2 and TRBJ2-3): GAGVSQSPSNKVTEKGKDVELRCDPISGHTALYWYRQSLGQGLEFLIYFQGNSAPDKSGLPSDRFSAERTGGSVSTLTIQRTQQEDSAVYLCASSLFTRRLSTDTQYFGPGTRLTVL.

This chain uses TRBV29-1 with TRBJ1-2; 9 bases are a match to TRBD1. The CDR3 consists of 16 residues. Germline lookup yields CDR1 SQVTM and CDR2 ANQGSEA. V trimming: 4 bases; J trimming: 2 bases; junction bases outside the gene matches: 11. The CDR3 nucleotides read TGCAGCGTTGGAACCCGGGACAGGGACCCGAACTATGGCTACACCTTC. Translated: CSVGTRDRDPNYGYTF.

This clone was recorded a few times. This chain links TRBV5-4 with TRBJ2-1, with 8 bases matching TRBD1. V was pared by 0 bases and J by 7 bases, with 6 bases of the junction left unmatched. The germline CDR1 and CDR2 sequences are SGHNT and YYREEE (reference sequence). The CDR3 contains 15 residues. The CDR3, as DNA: TGTGCCAGCAGCTTGGCGAGGACAGGGATTAATGAGCAGTTCTTC. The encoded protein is CASSLARTGINEQFF.

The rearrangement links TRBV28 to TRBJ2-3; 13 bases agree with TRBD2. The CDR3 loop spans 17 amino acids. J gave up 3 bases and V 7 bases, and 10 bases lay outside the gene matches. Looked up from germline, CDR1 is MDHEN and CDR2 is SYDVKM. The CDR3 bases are TGTGCCAGCATCACTAGCGGGAGGGCCTTAGGAACAGATACGCAGTATTTT. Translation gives CASITSGRALGTDTQYF.

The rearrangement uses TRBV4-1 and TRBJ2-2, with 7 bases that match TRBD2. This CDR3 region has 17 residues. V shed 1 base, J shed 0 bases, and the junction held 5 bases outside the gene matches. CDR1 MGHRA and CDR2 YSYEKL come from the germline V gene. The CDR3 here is CASSQGIGRTNTGELFF. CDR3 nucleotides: TGCGCCAGCAGCCAAGGTATCGGGAGGACGAACACCGGGGAGCTGTTTTTT.

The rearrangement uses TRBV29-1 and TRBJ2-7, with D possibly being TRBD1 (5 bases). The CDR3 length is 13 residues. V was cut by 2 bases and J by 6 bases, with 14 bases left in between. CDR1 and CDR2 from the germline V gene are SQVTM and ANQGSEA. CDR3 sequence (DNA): TGCAGCGTTGAACGGCAGGGCCTGGGCGAGCAGTACTTC. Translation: CSVERQGLGEQYF.

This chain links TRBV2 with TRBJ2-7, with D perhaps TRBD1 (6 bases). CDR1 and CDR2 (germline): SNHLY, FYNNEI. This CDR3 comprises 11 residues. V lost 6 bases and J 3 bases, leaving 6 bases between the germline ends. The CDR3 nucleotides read TGTGCCAGCAGGGACAGCTACGAGCAGTACTTC. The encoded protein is CASRDSYEQYF.

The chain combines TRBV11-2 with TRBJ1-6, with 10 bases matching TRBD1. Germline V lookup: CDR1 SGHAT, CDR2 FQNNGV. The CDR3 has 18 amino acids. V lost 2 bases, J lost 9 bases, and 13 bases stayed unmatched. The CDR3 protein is CASSLMRPGQGNSSPLHF. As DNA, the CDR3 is TGTGCCAGCAGCTTAATGCGACCGGGACAGGGGAACAGTTCACCCCTCCACTTT.

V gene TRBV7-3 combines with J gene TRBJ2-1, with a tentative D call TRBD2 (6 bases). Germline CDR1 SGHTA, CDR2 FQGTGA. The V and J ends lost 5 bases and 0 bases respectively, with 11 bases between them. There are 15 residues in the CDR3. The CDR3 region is CASSPTSTSYNEQFF. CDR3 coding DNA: TGTGCCAGCAGCCCGACTAGTACCTCCTACAATGAGCAGTTCTTC.

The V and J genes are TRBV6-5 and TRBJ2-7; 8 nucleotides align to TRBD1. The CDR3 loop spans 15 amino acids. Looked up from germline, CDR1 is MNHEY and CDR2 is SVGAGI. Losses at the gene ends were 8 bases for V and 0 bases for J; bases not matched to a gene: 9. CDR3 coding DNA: TGTGCCAGCTCCGAGGGACAGGTGAACTCCTACGAGCAGTACTTC. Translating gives CASSEGQVNSYEQYF.

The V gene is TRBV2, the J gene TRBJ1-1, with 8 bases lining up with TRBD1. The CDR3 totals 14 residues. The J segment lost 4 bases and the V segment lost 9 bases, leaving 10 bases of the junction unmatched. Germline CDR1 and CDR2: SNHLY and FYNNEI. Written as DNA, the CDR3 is TGTGCCAGAAGACAGGGGTGGTCGGCCACTGAAGCTTTCTTT. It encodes CARRQGWSATEAFF.

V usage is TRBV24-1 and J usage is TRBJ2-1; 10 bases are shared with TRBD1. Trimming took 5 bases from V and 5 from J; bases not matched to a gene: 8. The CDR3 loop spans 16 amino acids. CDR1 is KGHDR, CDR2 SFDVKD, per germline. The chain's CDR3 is CATSVFLGQGHNEQFF. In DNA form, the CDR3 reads TGTGCCACCAGTGTTTTCTTGGGACAGGGGCACAATGAGCAGTTCTTC.

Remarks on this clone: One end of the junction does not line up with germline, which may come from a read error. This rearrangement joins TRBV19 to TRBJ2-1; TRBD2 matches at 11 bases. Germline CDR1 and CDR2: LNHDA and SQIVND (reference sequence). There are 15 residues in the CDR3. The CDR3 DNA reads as TGTGCCAGTAGAATAGCGGGAGGGGTGGGGAATGAGCAGTTCTTC. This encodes CASRIAGGVGNEQFF.

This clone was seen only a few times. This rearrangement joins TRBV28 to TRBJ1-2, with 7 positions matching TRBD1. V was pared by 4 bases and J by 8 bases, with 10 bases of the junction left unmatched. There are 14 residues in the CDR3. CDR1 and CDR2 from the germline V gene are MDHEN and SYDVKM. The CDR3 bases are TGTGCCAGCAGTTCTTGGACAGGCTCGGGGGGCTACACCTTC. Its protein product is CASSSWTGSGGYTF.

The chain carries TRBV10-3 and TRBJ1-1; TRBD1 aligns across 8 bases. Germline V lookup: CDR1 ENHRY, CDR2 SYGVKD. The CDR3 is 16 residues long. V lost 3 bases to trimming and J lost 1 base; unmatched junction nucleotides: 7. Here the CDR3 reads CAISDLTGVGNTEAFF. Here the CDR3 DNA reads TGTGCCATCAGTGATTTGACAGGGGTTGGGAACACTGAAGCTTTCTTT.

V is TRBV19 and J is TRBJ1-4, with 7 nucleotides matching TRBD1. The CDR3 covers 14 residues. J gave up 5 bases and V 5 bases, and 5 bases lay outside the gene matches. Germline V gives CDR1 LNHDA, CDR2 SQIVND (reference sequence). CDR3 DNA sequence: TGTGCCAGTAGTCGGGACAGACCAAATGAAAAACTGTTTTTT. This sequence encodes CASSRDRPNEKLFF.

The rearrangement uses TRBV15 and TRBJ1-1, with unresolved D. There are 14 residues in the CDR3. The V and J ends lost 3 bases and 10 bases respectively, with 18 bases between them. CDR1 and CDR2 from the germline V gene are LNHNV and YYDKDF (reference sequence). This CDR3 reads CATSSKNGLSRAFF. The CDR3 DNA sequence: TGTGCCACCAGCAGTAAGAATGGACTGTCGAGAGCTTTCTTT.

In DNA, the CDR3 is TGTGCCAGTAGTATACCGGCTAGCGGGAATCAGAAAAACATTCAGTACTTC. Its translation: CASSIPASGNQKNIQYF. This sequence joins TRBV19 and TRBJ2-4, with TRBD2 matching over 9 bases. The V and J ends lost 2 bases and 4 bases, in that order; junction bases with no gene match: 9. This CDR3 comprises 17 residues. Germline V gene sequence: CDR1 LNHDA, CDR2 SQIVND (reference sequence).

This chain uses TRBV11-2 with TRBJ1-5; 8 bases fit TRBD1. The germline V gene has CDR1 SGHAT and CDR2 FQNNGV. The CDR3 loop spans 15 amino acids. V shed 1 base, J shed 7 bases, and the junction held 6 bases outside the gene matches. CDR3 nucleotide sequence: TGTGCCAGCAGCTTAGGGGGACAGGTGGTCCAGCCCCAGCATTTT. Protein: CASSLGGQVVQPQHF.

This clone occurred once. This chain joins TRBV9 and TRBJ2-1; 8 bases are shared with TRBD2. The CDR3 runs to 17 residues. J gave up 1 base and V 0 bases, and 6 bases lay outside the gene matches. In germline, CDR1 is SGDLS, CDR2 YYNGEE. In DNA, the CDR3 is TGTGCCAGCAGCGTAGCTGGCGGGAGGTGGTCCTACAATGAGCAGTTCTTC. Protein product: CASSVAGGRWSYNEQFF.

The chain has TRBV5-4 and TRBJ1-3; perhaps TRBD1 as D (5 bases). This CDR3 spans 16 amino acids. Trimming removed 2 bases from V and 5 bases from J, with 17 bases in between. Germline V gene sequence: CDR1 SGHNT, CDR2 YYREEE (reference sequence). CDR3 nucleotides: TGTGCCAGCAGCTTAGGCGGGACCCCCATTCGAAACACCATATATTTT. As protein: CASSLGGTPIRNTIYF.

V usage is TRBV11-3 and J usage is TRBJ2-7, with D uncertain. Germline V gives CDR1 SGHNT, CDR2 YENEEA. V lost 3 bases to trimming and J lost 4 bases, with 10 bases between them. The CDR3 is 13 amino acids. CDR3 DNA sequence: TGTGCCAGCAGCTTTGGGCCCCTATACGAGCAGTACTTC. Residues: CASSFGPLYEQYF.

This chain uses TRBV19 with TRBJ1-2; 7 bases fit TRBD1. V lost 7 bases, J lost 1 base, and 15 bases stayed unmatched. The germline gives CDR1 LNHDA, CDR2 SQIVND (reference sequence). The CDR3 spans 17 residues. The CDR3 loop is CASIKTAGQGDNYGYTF. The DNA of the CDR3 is TGTGCCAGTATTAAGACGGCTGGGCAGGGGGATAACTATGGCTACACCTTC.

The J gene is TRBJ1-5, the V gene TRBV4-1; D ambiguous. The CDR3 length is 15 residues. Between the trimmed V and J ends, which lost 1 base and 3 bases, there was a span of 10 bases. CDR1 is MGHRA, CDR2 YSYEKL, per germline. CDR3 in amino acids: CASSQVPGSNQPQHF. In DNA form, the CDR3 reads TGCGCCAGCAGCCAAGTTCCGGGTTCCAATCAGCCCCAGCATTTT.